Below, one T cell receptor (beta chain) is given with its context. The CDR3 length is 16 residues. CDR1 is SGDLS, CDR2 YYNGEE, per germline. J lost 4 bases, V lost 0 bases, and 3 bases had no gene match. Some clones are missing from TCRdb's copy, which holds only in-frame ones; the method was immunoSEQ multiplex PCR. The repertoire includes over 150,000 clones, approximately 90% of them detected once, and just over 1.4% sits in the top ten. These data originate in a study of control samples from healthy donors and cancer patients. V gene TRBV9 combines with J gene TRBJ2-2, with TRBD2 matching 10 bases. The receptor was derived from a man aged 25 to 45 in good health. What was sequenced was blood. CDR3 amino acids: CASSVDSGRATGELFF. Here the CDR3 DNA reads TGTGCCAGCAGCGTAGACAGCGGGAGGGCCACCGGGGAGCTGTTTTTT.